A selection of T cell receptor beta chains follows, all from one sample in a study of T cell responses to AZD1222 COVID-19 vaccine. The data were produced by immunoSEQ multiplex PCR, yet TCRdb's version contains in-frame clones alone and is incomplete. The sample lists about 120,000 clones, roughly 87% occurring once. The sample was peripheral blood, taken on day 0 of AZD1222 vaccination. All receptors come from an adult in good health. The CDR3 runs from the conserved cysteine through the conserved F or W. Each record gives: V gene, clone size, J gene, D gene, CDR3 length, CDR3 DNA, CDR3 protein. D genes are given only for firm matches. Only some rows state a clone size, as once, few, many or a class for expanded clones.

V: TRBV2
size: .
J: TRBJ1-4
D: TRBD1
length: 14
DNA: TGTGCCAGCAGTACACAGGGGCTTAATGAAAAACTGTTTTTT
CDR3: CASSTQGLNEKLFF

V: TRBV10-1
size: .
J: TRBJ2-7
D: .
length: 13
DNA: TGCGCCAGCAGTGAACGTGTTGGGCTCGAGCAGTACTTC
CDR3: CASSERVGLEQYF

V: TRBV5-6
size: .
J: TRBJ1-2
D: TRBD1
length: 15
DNA: TGTGCCAGCAGCTCTCCTGGGACAGGGAACTATGGCTACACCTTC
CDR3: CASSSPGTGNYGYTF

V: TRBV28
size: .
J: TRBJ2-5
D: .
length: 15
DNA: TGTGCCAGCAGTTCCGTGGGGGGAGGTCCAGAGACCCAGTACTTC
CDR3: CASSSVGGGPETQYF

V: TRBV9
size: .
J: TRBJ2-3
D: .
length: 15
DNA: TGTGCCAGCAGCGTGGACAGTTGGGGCACAGATACGCAGTATTTT
CDR3: CASSVDSWGTDTQYF

V: TRBV21-1
size: .
J: TRBJ1-2
D: .
length: 21
DNA: TGTGCCAGCAGCAAAGAGTTGTTTTGCACGGGACAGCGCTATAGGTGGGATGGCTACACCTTC
CDR3: CASSKELFCTGQRYRWDGYTF

V: TRBV24-1
size: once
J: TRBJ2-2
D: TRBD1
length: 16
DNA: TGTGCCACCAGTGACCCTGGACAGGGTCGGACCGGGGAGCTGTTTTTT
CDR3: CATSDPGQGRTGELFF

V: TRBV11-3
size: .
J: TRBJ2-1
D: TRBD2
length: 15
DNA: TGTGCCAGCAGCTTAGCGGGAGGGGCCTACAATGAGCAGTTCTTC
CDR3: CASSLAGGAYNEQFF

V: TRBV5-4
size: .
J: TRBJ2-1
D: TRBD2
length: 16
DNA: TGTGCCAGCAGCCCCCCCGGGCGGGAGGGCCGGGTTGAGCAGTTCTTC
CDR3: CASSPPGREGRVEQFF

V: TRBV7-2
size: .
J: TRBJ2-6
D: .
length: 15
DNA: TGTGCCAGCAGCTCCCTGGGTTCTGGGGCCAACGTCCTGACTTTC
CDR3: CASSSLGSGANVLTF

V: TRBV4-3
size: .
J: TRBJ2-7
D: .
length: 15
DNA: TGCGCCAGCAGCCAAGGTCAGGCGGAGGGGTACGAGCAGTACTTC
CDR3: CASSQGQAEGYEQYF

V: TRBV27
size: .
J: TRBJ2-7
D: TRBD2
length: 17
DNA: TGTGCCCCTCCCGGGACTAGCGATAAAGGGGAGACCTACGAGCAGTACTTC
CDR3: CAPPGTSDKGETYEQYF

V: TRBV5-6
size: .
J: TRBJ1-6
D: TRBD1
length: 15
DNA: TGTGCCAGCAGCCCTTCGGGACAGGGTAATTCACCCCTCCACTTT
CDR3: CASSPSGQGNSPLHF